The present T cell receptor (beta chain) was sequenced within a study of T-cell memory formation after mild COVID-19. One entry per CDR3 protein, called by TCRdb with MiXCR from the 5' RACE reads. The sample has nearly 350,000 distinct CDR3 sequences; around 13% are singletons. This clonotype occurred many times. The target antigen is unknown. The study, taken as a whole, reports: Pre-infection memory already had some responding clones, implying cross-reactive memory joined. Shrinking CD4+ clones resided mostly in CM and EM, and CD8+ ones in EMRA. Later expanders leaned CD4+, whereas clones that contracted between day 15 and 85 were balanced CD4/CD8.

From germline, CDR1 is SGHRS and CDR2 YFSETQ. Trimming pared 6 bases from V and 9 bases from J, leaving 10 bases between. The CDR3 is 11 residues long. This chain joins TRBV5-1 and TRBJ2-1, with a tentative D call TRBD2 (6 bases). What was sequenced was PBMCs or a T cell subset sorted from them (not recorded which). This TCR came from a man aged 18 to 35 who had mild COVID-19 (a few samples of this study predate the infection). Cell type and time point are not known. The CDR3 DNA reads as TGCGCCAGCACACGGGGAGGTGAGCAGTTCTTC. Protein sequence: CASTRGGEQFF.